Listed below are T cell receptor beta chains from one sample, sequenced in a study of identical twins. Each CDR3 protein is one row after TCRdb ran MiXCR on the 5' RACE reads. The data show under 250,000 distinct CDR3 sequences, with over 8% seen just once and 5% to 5.5% held by the top ten. Sequences were obtained from memory (CD45RO+) T cells sorted from blood. The origin of the receptors is a young woman in good health. Each CDR3 is given with its conserved first and last residue. The order of the fields is D gene, clone size, J gene, V gene, CDR3 DNA, CDR3 protein. The D gene is left open where the match is weak. Clone size is shown for a subset of rows, as once, few, many or a class of expanded clone.

D gene: -
clone size: few
J gene: TRBJ1-1
V gene: TRBV12-3/TRBV12-4
CDR3 DNA: TGTGCCAGCCGGGGTCCTGAAGCTTTCTTT
CDR3 protein: CASRGPEAFF

D gene: -
clone size: -
J gene: TRBJ2-7
V gene: TRBV9
CDR3 DNA: TGTGCCTCTTCTCCCGGACGGATCGTGGCCTACGAGCAGTACTTC
CDR3 protein: CASSPGRIVAYEQYF

D gene: -
clone size: many
J gene: TRBJ2-4
V gene: TRBV7-9
CDR3 DNA: TGTGCCATCCTCTACTCCTTAAACATTCAGTACTTC
CDR3 protein: CAILYSLNIQYF

D gene: TRBD1
clone size: few
J gene: TRBJ2-1
V gene: TRBV18
CDR3 DNA: TGTGCCAGCTCACCACCGGGACAGGGGGTGGCCAATGAGCAGTTCTTC
CDR3 protein: CASSPPGQGVANEQFF

D gene: TRBD2
clone size: few
J gene: TRBJ2-1
V gene: TRBV25-1
CDR3 DNA: TGTGCCAGCAGTGCCCCCGCGGGGGTTAACACCTACAATGAGCAGTTCTTC
CDR3 protein: CASSAPAGVNTYNEQFF

D gene: TRBD1
clone size: many
J gene: TRBJ2-7
V gene: TRBV6-5
CDR3 DNA: TGTGCCAGCAGTTTGGGGTATGACAGGGGTGTATACGAGCAGTACTTC
CDR3 protein: CASSLGYDRGVYEQYF

D gene: -
clone size: -
J gene: TRBJ2-7
V gene: TRBV20-1
CDR3 DNA: TGCAGTGCTAGGAAGGAAAGCTCCTACGAGCAGTACTTC
CDR3 protein: CSARKESSYEQYF

D gene: -
clone size: -
J gene: TRBJ2-5
V gene: TRBV10-2
CDR3 DNA: TGCGCCAGCAGTGAAGGGCGGGAAGCAGAGACCCAGTACTTC
CDR3 protein: CASSEGREAETQYF

D gene: -
clone size: few
J gene: TRBJ1-1
V gene: TRBV20-1
CDR3 DNA: TGCAGTGCTAGTGGGGGTTCTGAAGCTTTCTTT
CDR3 protein: CSASGGSEAFF

D gene: -
clone size: many
J gene: TRBJ1-5
V gene: TRBV28
CDR3 DNA: TGTGCCAGCAGTTTGATTGGGGATCAGCCCCAGCATTTT
CDR3 protein: CASSLIGDQPQHF

D gene: TRBD2
clone size: few
J gene: TRBJ2-7
V gene: TRBV7-2
CDR3 DNA: TGTGCCAGCAGCTTTTTAACTAGCGGACCCTACGAGCAGTACTTC
CDR3 protein: CASSFLTSGPYEQYF

D gene: -
clone size: few
J gene: TRBJ2-7
V gene: TRBV7-2
CDR3 DNA: TGTGCCAGCAGCTTAGTTTCCGGGAGCGGCGACGAGCAGTACTTC
CDR3 protein: CASSLVSGSGDEQYF

D gene: -
clone size: -
J gene: TRBJ2-5
V gene: TRBV2
CDR3 DNA: TGTGCCAGCAGGGCACAGGGTCGTGGGACCCAGTACTTC
CDR3 protein: CASRAQGRGTQYF

D gene: -
clone size: many
J gene: TRBJ2-1
V gene: TRBV5-1
CDR3 DNA: TGCGCCAGCAGCTTGGACCCCGGGGAAGGGAATGAGCAGTTCTTC
CDR3 protein: CASSLDPGEGNEQFF

D gene: TRBD1
clone size: -
J gene: TRBJ1-1
V gene: TRBV18
CDR3 DNA: TGTGCCAGCTCACTACGGACAGGGGGGGCGAACACTGAAGCTTTCTTT
CDR3 protein: CASSLRTGGANTEAFF

D gene: -
clone size: -
J gene: TRBJ2-7
V gene: TRBV5-1
CDR3 DNA: TGCGCCAGCAGCTTTGTCAGGGACTACGAGCAGTACTTC
CDR3 protein: CASSFVRDYEQYF

D gene: -
clone size: -
J gene: TRBJ2-5
V gene: TRBV7-8
CDR3 DNA: TGTGCCAGCAGCTTAGCTGGCTTCGGGAACAGTCAAGAGACCCAGTACTTC
CDR3 protein: CASSLAGFGNSQETQYF

D gene: TRBD1
clone size: -
J gene: TRBJ2-2
V gene: TRBV5-5
CDR3 DNA: TGTGCCAGCAGCTTGGACAGGGGGCGAGGCGGGGAGCTGTTTTTT
CDR3 protein: CASSLDRGRGGELFF

D gene: -
clone size: -
J gene: TRBJ1-5
V gene: TRBV6-2/TRBV6-3
CDR3 DNA: TGTGCCAGCAGGGACTCCAATCAGCCCCAGCATTTT
CDR3 protein: CASRDSNQPQHF

D gene: TRBD2
clone size: -
J gene: TRBJ2-7
V gene: TRBV3-1
CDR3 DNA: TGTGCCAGCAGCCAAGGAAGTCTAGCGGGGGTATACGAGCAGTACTTC
CDR3 protein: CASSQGSLAGVYEQYF

D gene: TRBD1
clone size: -
J gene: TRBJ2-6
V gene: TRBV20-1
CDR3 DNA: TGCAGTGCATTCGACAGGGGAAGCACTGGGGCCAACGTCCTGACTTTC
CDR3 protein: CSAFDRGSTGANVLTF

D gene: -
clone size: many
J gene: TRBJ1-2
V gene: TRBV28
CDR3 DNA: TGTGCCAGCAGTCCAATACGGGACGGAACGTATGGCTACACCTTC
CDR3 protein: CASSPIRDGTYGYTF

D gene: -
clone size: few
J gene: TRBJ2-7
V gene: TRBV20-1
CDR3 DNA: TGCAGTGCTAAAGAAAACGAGCAGTACTTC
CDR3 protein: CSAKENEQYF

D gene: -
clone size: few
J gene: TRBJ2-7
V gene: TRBV7-2
CDR3 DNA: TGTGCCAGCAGCCCGTTTACCACCTACGAGCAGTACTTC
CDR3 protein: CASSPFTTYEQYF

D gene: TRBD2
clone size: many
J gene: TRBJ2-7
V gene: TRBV6-5
CDR3 DNA: TGTGCCAGCAGTTACTCGGGCGGGAGGGCCTCCTACGAGCAGTACTTC
CDR3 protein: CASSYSGGRASYEQYF

D gene: -
clone size: -
J gene: TRBJ1-6
V gene: TRBV20-1
CDR3 DNA: TGCAGTGCTTTTTTATACACGGGACTCCCAGGATCACCCCTCCACTTT
CDR3 protein: CSAFLYTGLPGSPLHF

D gene: -
clone size: few
J gene: TRBJ2-7
V gene: TRBV6-1
CDR3 DNA: TGTGCCAGCAGTCCACAACGCCGGTGCTACGAGCAGTACTTC
CDR3 protein: CASSPQRRCYEQYF